This TCR beta chain was sequenced for a study of cytomegalovirus exposure and HLA in healthy donors (dated by TCRdb to 2015 to 2018). A note on the overall study: An earlier analysis of 587 of the donors reported under 300 Gb of sequence data and around 100 million unique TCR beta sequences obtained from approximately 180 million T cells. Approximately 310 gigabases of sequencing data and tens of millions of unique TCR sequences were included in an early release covering roughly 700 HLA-typed donors. Of the 300 to 450 genotyped donors, less than 90% were placed in the genetic ancestry cluster associated with self-reported Caucasian donors. The aim of the study was to test whether cataloging public T cell receptors could identify signatures of past pathogen exposure. The study used immunosequencing to profile the T cell repertoires of approximately 650 subjects and linked those repertoires to cytomegalovirus serostatus. Besides the first cohort of 550 to 750 subjects, a separate validation cohort made up of roughly 120 different subjects was used. To predict cytomegalovirus infection status, the study brought together high-throughput TCR immunosequencing, statistical association of individual TCRs with disease status, and machine learning. To study patterns of TCR occurrence, a later analysis re-analyzed previously published TCR beta repertoires from 666 donors and added high-resolution HLA genotyping. The later analysis used no new phenotypic data to find candidate immune exposures, relying instead on TCR beta sequences and their occurrence across donors. An earlier analysis of 587 of the donors applied high-throughput TCR beta sequencing to assess whether each TCR beta V gene segment acted as functional or pseudogenic. Donor age, sex, ethnicity and CMV serostatus were compiled together with the repertoire data. Genome-wide SNP genotypes for about 65% of the roughly 700 donors were used in a later genetic analysis, which treated that subset as a discovery cohort. Every repertoire in the discovery cohort had been generated on one and the same sequencing platform. Class I and class II HLA loci were covered by the typing at four-digit resolution. The number of donors typed differed by locus, with about 629-640 for A, B, C, DRB1 and DQB1, approximately 500 for DQA1, over 600 for DPA1, and over 400 for DPB1. Roughly 5 DR-DQ haplotypes were handled as single units for association and clustering because linkage in the cohort was strong. Across 398 genotyped donors of the cohort, an average of approximately 240,000 unique TCR beta nucleotide sequences per donor were sequenced, and approximately 17% of those sequences were non-productive. Here is what the overall study found, with its caveats: Some IMGT-functional V segments, including TRBV6-2 and TRBV6-3, could not be distinguished by the 87-base-pair reads and were therefore excluded. While some public TCRs were present in many individuals, most TCR sequences turned up only very rarely across donors. Assigning TCR associations to individual alleles was difficult when HLA alleles, especially DR and DQ, strongly co-occurred. A further reported finding was that TCR beta sequences accurately predicted the HLA-A and HLA-B alleles for most subjects in the first cohort. Because counts were too low, roughly 17 rarely observed V segments, including chromosome 9 orphons, were left out of the earlier analysis of a few hundred of the donors. Presence/absence analyses assumed roughly uniform sequencing depth across donors, an assumption that may not hold. The cohort was sequenced for TCR beta chains only, and without alpha or paired-chain data the features that could be detected were limited. A later analysis found that most CMV-associated TCR beta chains appeared HLA-restricted, with HLA associations seemingly driven largely by CMV exposure. V-gene and J-gene trimming of TCR beta chains was associated with a missense DCLRE1C variant in a later genetic analysis, and the association was replicated in an independent cohort. It was suggested by the authors that the approach could potentially be generalized to other disease states and immunological phenotypes. Because some donors lacked HLA typing at each locus, the association tests relied only on the typed subset. The study listed 150 to 200 TCR beta chains as associated with cytomegalovirus. A later analysis associated about 17,000 TCR beta sequences with specific HLA alleles at a false discovery rate of 0.05. Compared with the roughly 670-donor mean, donors in an Asian-associated ancestry cluster had fewer N-insertions in productive TCRs, according to a later genetic analysis. The classifier was reported to diagnose cytomegalovirus status with high specificity and sensitivity in both the original and validation cohorts. A cluster of highly shared sequence variants was judged likely to represent a technical artifact of the sequencing pipeline. An earlier analysis of around 600 of the donors showed that most TCR beta V segments appeared in productive rearrangements either about 87% or about 30% of the time, which broadly matched IMGT annotations. Correlated functional status among segregating V segments might reflect linkage disequilibrium, but an unknown experimental factor could not be ruled out. For the cohort, immune exposure information was limited to CMV serostatus. In a later analysis, HLA-associated TCR beta chains showed more clonal expansion and lower generation probabilities than non-associated chains that were equally common. Several of the top co-occurrence clusters appeared to be linked to parvovirus B19, influenza, CMV and Epstein-Barr virus, according to a later analysis. Three of the identified cytomegalovirus-associated TCR beta chains were confirmed in vitro to be specific for cytomegalovirus antigens. In a later analysis, TCR association rates were found to vary across HLA loci, with the most associated TCRs seen for DRB1 alleles and the fewest for HLA-C alleles.

Taken from the germline V gene, the CDR1 and CDR2 loops are KGHSH and LQKENI. V is shortened by 3 bases, J by 4 bases, and the region joining them spans 15 bases. The CDR3 covers 15 residues, taking in both the cysteine and the phenylalanine. The read is trimmed to its CDR3 DNA, 45 bases read in frame from base 1. The library was generated by the immunoSEQ multiplex PCR assay. The multiplex PCR relied on a mix of 60 forward primers for TCR Vbeta segments and 13 reverse primers for TCR Jbeta segments. Amplification of the CDR3 region of rearranged TCR beta genes was performed with a multiplex PCR assay on genomic DNA. On the Illumina HiSeq System, the amplified TCR beta libraries were sequenced as 87-base-pair reads. Per the authors' processing: A later analysis counted approximately 84 million unique TCR beta chains across the 700 or so repertoires, and 10 million to 11 million of these chains were shared by at least two donors. To remove PCR and sequencing errors, raw reads were error-corrected and collapsed into unique sequences using a nearest-neighbor algorithm that merged closely related sequences. Alignment of CDR3 sequences to IMGT reference sequences was used to assign V, D and J gene segments. For a sequence to be retained, a match of at least six nucleotides was required to both a V gene segment and a J gene segment. A rearrangement counted as productive if the CDR3 had no stop codons and remained in frame with V and J, and every other rearrangement counted as non-productive. Following IMGT convention, CDR3 was defined as the stretch from the second conserved V-encoded cysteine to the conserved J-encoded phenylalanine. The earlier analysis of roughly 590 of the donors excluded sequences that lacked an unambiguous match to a single V gene segment. In an earlier analysis of approximately 500 of the donors, a V segment was called functional when productive rearrangements were above 56.7%, and segregating when the standard deviation between donors exceeded 5%. To diagnose cytomegalovirus status from the catalog of TCR beta chain sequences, a statistical classification framework was built. In a later analysis, TCR nucleotide sequences were compared against IMGT/GENE-DB human TR gene sequences so that V and J genes could be assigned. Using the TCRdist pipeline, a later analysis assigned CDR3 sequences along with most-parsimonious VDJ recombination scenarios. In a later analysis, every TCR beta chain was defined by the combination of its CDR3 amino acid sequence and its V-gene family, and reads without a unique V-gene family were dropped. A later analysis removed 592 highly shared, low-generation-probability nucleotide sequences to deal with suspected cross-contamination and a sequencing artifact. A later analysis calculated a clonal expansion index for each public chain from normalized within-repertoire ranks of inferred template counts. In a later analysis, generation probabilities were computed using a VDJ recombination model fitted to out-of-frame rearrangements, and the results were checked against IGoR. In a later analysis, TCR-TCR, TCR-HLA and TCR-CMV co-occurrence was scored with hypergeometric tests, and a repertoire-size bias correction was applied to TCR pairs. To estimate false discovery rates, a later analysis permuted the HLA or CMV assignments 20 times. A later analysis grouped co-occurring TCRs with DBSCAN, adding TCRdist sequence similarity when clustering within HLA-allele-positive subsets. For co-occurrence clustering, repertoires with fewer than 30,000 or more than 120,000 public chains were excluded, along with five repertoires with anomalous nucleotide sharing. The table was pulled from immuneACCESS by TCRdb, which kept in-frame rearrangements only. Such tables lose some clones; where checked, under half of the loss comes from unresolved V genes, and the rest has no known cause. The V and J calls and the clone size are those of that table, but D and trimming were determined from the DNA. For this sample, the table gives 130,000 to 150,000 clones. The biggest ten clones account for about 0.96% of the sample.

In total, fewer than 750 healthy bone marrow donors made up the cohort. At the time of sampling, every cohort member was nominally healthy, though immune exposures that went unrecorded were likely present. The donor tested CMV seronegative, placing the donor among the 350 to 400 seronegative members of the cohort. A peripheral blood sample was collected from each donor, and TCR beta sequencing was performed on peripheral blood mononuclear cells. The Qiagen DNeasy Blood Extraction Kit was used to extract genomic DNA from the blood cell samples. To note about this clone: It has no known antigen specificity.

The chain is made from TRBV18 and TRBJ2-5, and the D gene may be TRBD2, 5 bases matching. The receptor comes from a male donor in good health and CMV-seronegative. The sequencing sample was made of PBMCs. The DNA sequence follows: TGTGCCAGCTCACCCAACAATGCTGAGGGAGAGACCCAGTACTTC. It specifies CASSPNNAEGETQYF.